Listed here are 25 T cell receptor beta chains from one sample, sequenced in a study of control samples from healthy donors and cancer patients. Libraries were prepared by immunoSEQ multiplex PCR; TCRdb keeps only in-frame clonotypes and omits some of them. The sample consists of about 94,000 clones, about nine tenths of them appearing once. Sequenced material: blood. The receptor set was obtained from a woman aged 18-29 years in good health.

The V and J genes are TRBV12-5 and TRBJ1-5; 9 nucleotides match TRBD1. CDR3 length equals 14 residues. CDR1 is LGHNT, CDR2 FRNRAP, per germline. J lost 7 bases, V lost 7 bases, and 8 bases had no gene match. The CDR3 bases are TGTGCTAGTGCCACGGGACAGGGAGAACAGCCCCAGCATTTT. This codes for CASATGQGEQPQHF.

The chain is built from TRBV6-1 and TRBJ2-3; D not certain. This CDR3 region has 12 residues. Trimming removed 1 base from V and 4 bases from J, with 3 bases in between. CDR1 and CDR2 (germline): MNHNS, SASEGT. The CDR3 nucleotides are TGTGCCAGCAGTGAAGTCTCAGATACGCAGTATTTT. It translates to CASSEVSDTQYF.

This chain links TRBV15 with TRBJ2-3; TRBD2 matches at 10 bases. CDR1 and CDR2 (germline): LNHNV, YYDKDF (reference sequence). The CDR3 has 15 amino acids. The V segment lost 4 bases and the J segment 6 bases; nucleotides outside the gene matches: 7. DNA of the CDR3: TGTGCCACCAGCACGATAGCGGGGGGCGGGGATACGCAGTATTTT. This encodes CATSTIAGGGDTQYF.

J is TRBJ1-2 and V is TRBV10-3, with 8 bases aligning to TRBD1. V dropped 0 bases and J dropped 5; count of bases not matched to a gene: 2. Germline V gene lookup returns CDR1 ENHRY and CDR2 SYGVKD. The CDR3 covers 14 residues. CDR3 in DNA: TGTGCCATCAGTGAGTCGACAGGGGTTTATGGCTACACCTTC. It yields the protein CAISESTGVYGYTF.

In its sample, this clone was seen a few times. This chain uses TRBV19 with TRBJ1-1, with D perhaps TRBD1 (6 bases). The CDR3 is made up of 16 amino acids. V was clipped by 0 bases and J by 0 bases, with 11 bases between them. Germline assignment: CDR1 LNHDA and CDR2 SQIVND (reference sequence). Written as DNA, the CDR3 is TGTGCCAGTAGTATAGATGGCGGACAGATGAACACTGAAGCTTTCTTT. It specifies CASSIDGGQMNTEAFF.

CDR3: CASSQRRGGDSPLHF. The CDR3 region has the DNA TGTGCCAGCAGCCAAAGGAGAGGGGGCGATTCACCCCTCCACTTT. This sequence joins TRBV3-1 (or the pseudogene TRBV3-2) and TRBJ1-6; 7 bases agree with TRBD1. Germline CDR1 and CDR2: LGHDT and YNNKEL (reference sequence). The CDR3 has 15 residues. Unmatched junction bases numbered 6, after V lost 2 bases and J lost 8 bases.

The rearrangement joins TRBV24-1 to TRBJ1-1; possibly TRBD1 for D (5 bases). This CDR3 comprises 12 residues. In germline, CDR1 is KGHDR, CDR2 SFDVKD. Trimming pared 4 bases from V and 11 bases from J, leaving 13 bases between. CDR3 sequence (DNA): TGTGCCACCAGTGACCCCGTGGGGGGGGCTTTCTTT. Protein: CATSDPVGGAFF.

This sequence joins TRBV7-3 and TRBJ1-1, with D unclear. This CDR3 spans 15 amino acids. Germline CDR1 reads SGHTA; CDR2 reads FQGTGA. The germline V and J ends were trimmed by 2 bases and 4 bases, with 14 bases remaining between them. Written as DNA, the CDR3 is TGTGCCAGCAGCTTAGTGCGGGTTGGCGGCACTGAAGCTTTCTTT. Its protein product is CASSLVRVGGTEAFF. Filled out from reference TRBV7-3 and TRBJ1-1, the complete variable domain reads GAGVSQTPSNKVTEKGKYVELRCDPISGHTALYWYRQSLGQGPEFLIYFQGTGAADDSGLPNDRFFAVRPEGSVSTLKIQRTERGDSAVYLCASSLVRVGGTEAFFGQGTRLTVV.

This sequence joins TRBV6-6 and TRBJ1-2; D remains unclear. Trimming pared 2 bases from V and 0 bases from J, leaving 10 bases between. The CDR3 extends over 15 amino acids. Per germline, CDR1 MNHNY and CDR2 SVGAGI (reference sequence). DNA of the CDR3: TGTGCCAGCAGTTACGTCGGCGGCCCTAACTATGGCTACACCTTC. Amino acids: CASSYVGGPNYGYTF.

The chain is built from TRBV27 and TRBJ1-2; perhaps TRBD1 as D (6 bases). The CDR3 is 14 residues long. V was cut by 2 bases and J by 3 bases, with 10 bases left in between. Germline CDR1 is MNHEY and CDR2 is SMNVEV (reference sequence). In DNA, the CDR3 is TGTGCCAGCAGTTTAGGACAGTTTGACTATGGCTACACCTTC. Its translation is CASSLGQFDYGYTF.

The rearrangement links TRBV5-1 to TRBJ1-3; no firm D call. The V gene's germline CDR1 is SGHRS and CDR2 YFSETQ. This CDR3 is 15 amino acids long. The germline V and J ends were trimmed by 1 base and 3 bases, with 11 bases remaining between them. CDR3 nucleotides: TGCGCCAGCAGCTTGCAGCAAGGCGGTGGAAACACCATATATTTT. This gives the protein CASSLQQGGGNTIYF.

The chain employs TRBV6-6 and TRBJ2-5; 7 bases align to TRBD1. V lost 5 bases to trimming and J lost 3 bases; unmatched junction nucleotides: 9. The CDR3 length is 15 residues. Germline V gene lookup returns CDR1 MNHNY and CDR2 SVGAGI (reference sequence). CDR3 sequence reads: CASSHISGQKETQYF. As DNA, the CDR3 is TGTGCCAGCAGTCACATCTCGGGACAGAAAGAGACCCAGTACTTC.

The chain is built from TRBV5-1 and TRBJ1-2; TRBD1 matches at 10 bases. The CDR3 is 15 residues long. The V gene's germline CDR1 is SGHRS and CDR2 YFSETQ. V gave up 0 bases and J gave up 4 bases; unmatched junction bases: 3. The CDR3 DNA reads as TGCGCCAGCAGCTTGGGGGACAGGGGTTTCTATGGCTACACCTTC. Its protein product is CASSLGDRGFYGYTF.

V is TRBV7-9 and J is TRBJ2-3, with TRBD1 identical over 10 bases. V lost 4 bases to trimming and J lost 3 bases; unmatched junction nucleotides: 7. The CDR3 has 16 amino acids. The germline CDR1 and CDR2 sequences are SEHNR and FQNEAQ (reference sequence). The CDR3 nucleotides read TGTGCCAGCAGCTCAATGAAGGGACAGGGGACAGATACGCAGTATTTT. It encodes CASSSMKGQGTDTQYF.

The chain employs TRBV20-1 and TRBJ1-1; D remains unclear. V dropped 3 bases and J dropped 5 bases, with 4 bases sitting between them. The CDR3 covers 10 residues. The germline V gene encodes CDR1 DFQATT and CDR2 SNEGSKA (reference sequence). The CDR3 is CSASTTEAFF. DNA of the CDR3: TGCAGTGCTAGTACGACTGAAGCTTTCTTT.

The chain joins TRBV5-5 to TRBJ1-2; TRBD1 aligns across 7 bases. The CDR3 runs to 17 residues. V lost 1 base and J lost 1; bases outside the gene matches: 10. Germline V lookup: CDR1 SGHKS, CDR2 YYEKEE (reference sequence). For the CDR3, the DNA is TGTGCCAGCAGCTTGAGGGACGAGGACAGGTTTAACTATGGCTACACCTTC. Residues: CASSLRDEDRFNYGYTF.

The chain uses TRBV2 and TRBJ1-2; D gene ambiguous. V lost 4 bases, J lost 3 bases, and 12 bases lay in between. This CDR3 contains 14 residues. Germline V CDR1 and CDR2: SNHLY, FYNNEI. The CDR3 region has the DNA TGTGCCAGCAGTGGTTATGCCGGGGACTATGGCTACACCTTC. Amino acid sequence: CASSGYAGDYGYTF.

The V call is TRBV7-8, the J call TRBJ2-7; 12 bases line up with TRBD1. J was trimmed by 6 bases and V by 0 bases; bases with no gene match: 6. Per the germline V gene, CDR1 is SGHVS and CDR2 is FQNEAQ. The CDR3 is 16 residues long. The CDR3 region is CASSLAGTGGLSEQYF. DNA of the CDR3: TGTGCCAGCAGCTTAGCGGGGACAGGGGGCTTGAGCGAGCAGTACTTC.

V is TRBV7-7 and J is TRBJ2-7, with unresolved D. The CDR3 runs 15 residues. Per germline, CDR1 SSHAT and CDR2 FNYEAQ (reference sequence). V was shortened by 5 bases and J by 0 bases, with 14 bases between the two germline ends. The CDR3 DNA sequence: TGTGCCAGCAGCCAATCGACTGGGGACTCCTACGAGCAGTACTTC. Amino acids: CASSQSTGDSYEQYF.

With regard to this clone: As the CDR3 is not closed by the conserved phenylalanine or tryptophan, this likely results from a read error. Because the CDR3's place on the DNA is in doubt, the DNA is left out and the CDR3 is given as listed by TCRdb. CDR3 in amino acids: CATHPKLWR. The rearrangement links TRBV19 to TRBJ1-1. Germline CDR1 reads LNHDA; CDR2 reads SQIVND (reference sequence). The CDR3 spans 9 residues, counting both ends.

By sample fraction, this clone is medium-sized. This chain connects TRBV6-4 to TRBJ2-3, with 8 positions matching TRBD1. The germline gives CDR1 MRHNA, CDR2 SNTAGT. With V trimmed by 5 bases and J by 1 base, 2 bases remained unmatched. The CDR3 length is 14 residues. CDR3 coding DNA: TGTGCCAGCAGTTCGACAGGGGGCACAGATACGCAGTATTTT. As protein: CASSSTGGTDTQYF.

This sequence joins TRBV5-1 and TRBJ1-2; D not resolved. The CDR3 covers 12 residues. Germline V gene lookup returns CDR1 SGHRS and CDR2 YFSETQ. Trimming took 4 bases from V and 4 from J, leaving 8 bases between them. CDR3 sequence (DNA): TGCGCCAGCAGCGTTGTGGGCTATGGCTACACCTTC. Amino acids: CASSVVGYGYTF.

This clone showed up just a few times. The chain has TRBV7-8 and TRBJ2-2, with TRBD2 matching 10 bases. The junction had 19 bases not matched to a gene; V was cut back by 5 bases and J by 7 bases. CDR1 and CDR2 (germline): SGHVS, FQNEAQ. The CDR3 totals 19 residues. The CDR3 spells CASSLRTSGVNLLDGELFF. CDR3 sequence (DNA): TGTGCCAGCAGCCTGCGGACTAGCGGAGTGAACCTCCTGGACGGGGAGCTGTTTTTT.

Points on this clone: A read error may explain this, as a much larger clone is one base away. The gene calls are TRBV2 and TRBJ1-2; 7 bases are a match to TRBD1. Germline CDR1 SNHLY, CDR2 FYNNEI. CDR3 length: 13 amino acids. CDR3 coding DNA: TGTGCCAGCATCCGCGACAGGGACTATGGCCACACCTTC. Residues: CASIRDRDYGHTF.

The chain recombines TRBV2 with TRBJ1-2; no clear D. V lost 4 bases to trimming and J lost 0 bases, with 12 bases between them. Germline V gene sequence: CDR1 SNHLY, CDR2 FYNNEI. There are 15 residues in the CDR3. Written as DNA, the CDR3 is TGTGCCAGCAGTGGGGGTATTGCGGCTAACTATGGCTACACCTTC. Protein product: CASSGGIAANYGYTF.